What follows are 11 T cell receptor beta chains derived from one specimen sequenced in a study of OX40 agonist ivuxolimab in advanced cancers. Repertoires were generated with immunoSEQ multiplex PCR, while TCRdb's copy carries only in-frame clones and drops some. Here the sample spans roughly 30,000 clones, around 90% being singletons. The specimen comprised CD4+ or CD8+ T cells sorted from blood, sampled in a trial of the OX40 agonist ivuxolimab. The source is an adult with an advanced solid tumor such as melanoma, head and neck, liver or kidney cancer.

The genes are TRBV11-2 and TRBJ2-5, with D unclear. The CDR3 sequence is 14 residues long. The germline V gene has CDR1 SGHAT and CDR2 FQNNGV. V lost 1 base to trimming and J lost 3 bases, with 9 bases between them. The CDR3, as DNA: TGTGCCAGCAGCTTAGGAGGACGCGAAGAGACCCAGTACTTC. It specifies CASSLGGREETQYF.

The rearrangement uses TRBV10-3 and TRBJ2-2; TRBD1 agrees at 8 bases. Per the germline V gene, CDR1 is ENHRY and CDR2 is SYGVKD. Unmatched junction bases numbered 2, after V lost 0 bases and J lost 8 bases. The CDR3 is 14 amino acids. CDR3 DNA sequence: TGTGCCATCAGTGAGTCGACAGGGGTTGGGGAGCTGTTTTTT. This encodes CAISESTGVGELFF.

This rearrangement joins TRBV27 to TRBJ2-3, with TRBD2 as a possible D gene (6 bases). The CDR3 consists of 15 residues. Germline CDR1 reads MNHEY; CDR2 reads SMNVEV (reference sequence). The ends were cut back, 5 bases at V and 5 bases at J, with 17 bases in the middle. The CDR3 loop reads CASSRDFRLVDTQYF. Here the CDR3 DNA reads TGTGCCAGCAGTAGGGACTTCCGTTTGGTAGATACGCAGTATTTT.

The CDR3 DNA sequence: TGCGCCAGCAGGGTATCCGTCCTCTCCTACGAGCAGTACTTC. Its translation: CASRVSVLSYEQYF. The chain couples TRBV10-2 to TRBJ2-7; D remains ambiguous. The germline CDR1 and CDR2 sequences are WSHSY and SAAADI. The CDR3 has 14 residues. V was cut by 6 bases and J by 0 bases, with 12 bases left in between.

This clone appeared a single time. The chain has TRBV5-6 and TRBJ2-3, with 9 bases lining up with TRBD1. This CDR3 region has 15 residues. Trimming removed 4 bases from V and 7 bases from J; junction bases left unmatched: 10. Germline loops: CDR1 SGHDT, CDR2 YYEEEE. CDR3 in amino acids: CASSPRDRAGNTQYF. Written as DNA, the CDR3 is TGTGCCAGCAGCCCTAGGGACAGGGCGGGGAATACGCAGTATTTT. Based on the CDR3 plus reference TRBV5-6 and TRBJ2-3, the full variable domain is DAGVTQSPTHLIKTRGQQVTLRCSPKSGHDTVSWYQQALGQGPQFIFQYYEEEERQRGNFPDRFSGHQFPNYSSELNVNALLLGDSALYLCASSPRDRAGNTQYFGPGTRLTVL.

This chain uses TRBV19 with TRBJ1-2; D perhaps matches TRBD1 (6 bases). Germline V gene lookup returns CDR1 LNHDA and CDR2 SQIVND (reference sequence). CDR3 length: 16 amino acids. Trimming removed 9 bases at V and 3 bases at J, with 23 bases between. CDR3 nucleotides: TGTGCCAGCTTCGGGGTAACAGGGATCGAGGACTATGGCTACACCTTC. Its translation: CASFGVTGIEDYGYTF.

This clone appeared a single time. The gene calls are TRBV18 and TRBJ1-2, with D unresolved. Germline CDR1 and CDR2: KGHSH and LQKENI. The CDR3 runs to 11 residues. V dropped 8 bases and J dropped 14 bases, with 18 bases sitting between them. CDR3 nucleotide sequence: TGTGCCAGCAGCCAAGCCGGGATTGGGACCTTC. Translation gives CASSQAGIGTF.

The CDR3 spells CASSWWSGRDREYNEQFF. The CDR3 region has the DNA TGTGCCAGCAGCTGGTGGTCCGGAAGGGACAGGGAATACAATGAGCAGTTCTTC. The chain combines TRBV5-8 with TRBJ2-1; 9 bases line up with TRBD1. This CDR3 is 18 amino acids long. V shed 3 bases, J shed 4 bases, and the junction held 14 bases outside the gene matches. Germline V gene lookup returns CDR1 SGHTS and CDR2 YDEGEE.

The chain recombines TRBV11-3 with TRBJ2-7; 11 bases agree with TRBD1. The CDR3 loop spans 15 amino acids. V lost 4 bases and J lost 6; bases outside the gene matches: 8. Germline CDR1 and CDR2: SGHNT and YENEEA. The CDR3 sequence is CASSSTGTGGAEQYF. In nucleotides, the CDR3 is TGTGCCAGCAGCTCCACCGGGACAGGGGGGGCCGAGCAGTACTTC.

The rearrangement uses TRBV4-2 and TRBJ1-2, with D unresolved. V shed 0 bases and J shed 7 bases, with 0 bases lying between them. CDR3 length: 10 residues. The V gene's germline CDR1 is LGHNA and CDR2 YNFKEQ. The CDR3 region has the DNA TGTGCCAGCAGCCAAGATGGCTACACCTTC. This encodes CASSQDGYTF.

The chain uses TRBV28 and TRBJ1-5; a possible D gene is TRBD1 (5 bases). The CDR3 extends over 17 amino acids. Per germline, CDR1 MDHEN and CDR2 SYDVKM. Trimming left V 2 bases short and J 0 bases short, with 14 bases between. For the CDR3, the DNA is TGTGCCAGCAGTTTAGGCGACAGATCCCTTAGCAATCAGCCCCAGCATTTT. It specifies CASSLGDRSLSNQPQHF.